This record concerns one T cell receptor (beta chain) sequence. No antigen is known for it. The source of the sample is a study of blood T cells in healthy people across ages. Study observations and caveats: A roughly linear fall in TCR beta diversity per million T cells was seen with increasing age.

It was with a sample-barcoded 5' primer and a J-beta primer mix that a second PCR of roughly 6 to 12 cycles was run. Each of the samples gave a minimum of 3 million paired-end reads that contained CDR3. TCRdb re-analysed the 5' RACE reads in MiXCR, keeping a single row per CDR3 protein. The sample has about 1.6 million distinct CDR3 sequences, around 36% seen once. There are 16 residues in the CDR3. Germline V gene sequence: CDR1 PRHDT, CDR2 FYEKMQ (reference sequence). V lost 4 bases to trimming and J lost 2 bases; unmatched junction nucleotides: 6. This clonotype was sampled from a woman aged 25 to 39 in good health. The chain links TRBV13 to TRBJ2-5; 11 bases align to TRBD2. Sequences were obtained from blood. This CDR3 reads CASSSYGTSGQETQYF. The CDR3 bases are TGTGCCAGCAGCTCCTACGGGACTAGCGGACAAGAGACCCAGTACTTC.